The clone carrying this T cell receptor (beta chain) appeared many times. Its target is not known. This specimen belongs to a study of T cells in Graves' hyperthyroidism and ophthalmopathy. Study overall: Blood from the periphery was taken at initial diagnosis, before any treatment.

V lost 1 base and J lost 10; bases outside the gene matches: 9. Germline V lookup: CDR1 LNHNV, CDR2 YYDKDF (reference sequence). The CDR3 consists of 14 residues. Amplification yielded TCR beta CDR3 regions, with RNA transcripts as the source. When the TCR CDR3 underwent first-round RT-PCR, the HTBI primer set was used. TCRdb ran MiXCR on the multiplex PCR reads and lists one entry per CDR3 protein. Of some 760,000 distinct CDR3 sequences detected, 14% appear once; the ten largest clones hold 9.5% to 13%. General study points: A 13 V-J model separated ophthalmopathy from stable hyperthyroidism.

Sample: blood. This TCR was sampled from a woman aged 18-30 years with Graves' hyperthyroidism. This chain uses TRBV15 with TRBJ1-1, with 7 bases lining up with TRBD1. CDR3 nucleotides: TGTGCCACCAGCAGAGCGGACAGGACTCGAGGAGCTTTCTTT. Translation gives CATSRADRTRGAFF.